This TCR beta chain was identified during a study of T cell responses to AZD1222 COVID-19 vaccine. Germline assignment: CDR1 SGHKS and CDR2 YYEKEE (reference sequence). Trimming removed 4 bases at V and 2 bases at J, with 16 bases between. This CDR3 has 15 residues. The assay was immunoSEQ multiplex PCR, and TCRdb's table has in-frame clones only and misses some. The table has fewer than 100,000 clones, 80% to 90% seen once; the top ten hold about an eighth. The sample consisted of peripheral blood, taken on day 0 of AZD1222 vaccination. The TCR sequence derives from an adult in good health. The J gene is TRBJ2-7, the V gene TRBV5-5, with D possibly being TRBD2 (6 bases). This CDR3 is CASSVWGGVTYEQYF. Here the CDR3 DNA reads TGTGCCAGCAGCGTTTGGGGCGGGGTAACCTACGAGCAGTACTTC.